A single sample gave rise to the 32 T cell receptor beta chains below, sequenced in a study of CD8+ T cells in alopecia areata. Treatment described: oral pan-JAK inhibitor, 5-10 mg twice daily. As the sequencing template, cDNA was produced by extracting RNA and reverse transcribing it. Sequenced by immunoSEQ multiplex PCR; TCRdb stores in-frame clones only, minus some. The sample consists of more than 95,000 clones, more than 75% of them appearing once. The source was CD8+ T cells sorted from blood, collected at approximately week 34, from a patient treated with tofacitinib. The origin of the receptors is a human donor with alopecia areata.

Comments on this clone: Additional DNA sequences in this sample encode the identical CDR3. This chain joins TRBV27 and TRBJ2-7, with a weak D call TRBD1 (6 bases). Between the trimmed V and J ends, which lost 2 bases and 3 bases, there was a span of 8 bases. The CDR3 length is 13 residues. Germline CDR1 is MNHEY and CDR2 is SMNVEV (reference sequence). DNA of the CDR3: TGTGCCAGCAGTTTAGCACAGGGCTACGAGCAGTACTTC. Translated, it gives CASSLAQGYEQYF.

The genes are TRBV18 and TRBJ2-5; D tentatively reads TRBD1 or TRBD2 (5 bases each). The V end was cut by 8 bases, the J end by 2 bases, with 15 bases between. CDR1 and CDR2 (germline): KGHSH, LQKENI. There are 14 residues in the CDR3. The CDR3 reads CASKQDRGQETQYF. The CDR3 nucleotides read TGTGCCAGCAAACAGGATCGGGGACAAGAGACCCAGTACTTC. The variable domain in full, completed from reference TRBV18 and TRBJ2-5, reads NAGVMQNPRHLVRRRGQEARLRCSPMKGHSHVYWYRQLPEEGLKFMVYLQKENIIDESGMPKERFSAEFPKEGPSILRIQQVVRGDSAAYFCASKQDRGQETQYFGPGTRLLVL.

On this clone itself: The same CDR3 can be traced to other DNA sequences in this sample. CDR3 nucleotides: TGTGCCAGCAGTGAGGAACTAGCGGTATACAATGAGCAGTTCTTC. Translated: CASSEELAVYNEQFF. This chain links TRBV6-1 with TRBJ2-1, with 8 bases lining up with TRBD2. There are 15 residues in the CDR3. Germline-derived CDR1 and CDR2 are MNHNS and SASEGT. The V gene end was trimmed by 3 bases and the J gene end by 4 bases; junction bases not matched to a gene: 5.

The gene calls are TRBV19 and TRBJ2-7; D is ambiguous. The CDR3 has 14 amino acids. With 0 bases removed from V and 3 bases from J, the gap between germline ends came to 9 bases. The germline V gene has CDR1 LNHDA and CDR2 SQIVND (reference sequence). DNA for the CDR3: TGTGCCAGTAGTATAGAGCTCGCCGACTACGAGCAGTACTTC. Protein product: CASSIELADYEQYF.

This clone turned up a few times. The chain is built from TRBV7-8 and TRBJ2-1, with 10 bases identical to TRBD1. Germline CDR1 SGHVS, CDR2 FQNEAQ. The ends lost 4 bases at V and 9 bases at J; junction bases unmatched: 6. The CDR3 has 14 amino acids. The CDR3 spells CASSSRQGASEQFF. The CDR3 region has the DNA TGTGCCAGCAGCTCGAGACAGGGGGCTAGTGAGCAGTTCTTC.

The V gene is TRBV30, the J gene TRBJ2-7; 7 bases line up with TRBD1. V lost 3 bases to trimming and J lost 2 bases; unmatched junction nucleotides: 10. The germline V gene has CDR1 GTSNPN and CDR2 SVGIG (reference sequence). This CDR3 spans 15 amino acids. This chain's CDR3 is CAWSPLGQSAYEQYF. CDR3 nucleotides: TGTGCCTGGAGCCCCCTGGGACAGTCAGCCTACGAGCAGTACTTC.

The J gene is TRBJ1-1, the V gene TRBV27; D is perhaps TRBD1 (5 bases). In germline, CDR1 is MNHEY, CDR2 SMNVEV (reference sequence). The CDR3 has 14 amino acids. Trimming stripped 5 bases from V and 1 base from J, with 11 bases between. This chain's CDR3 is CASSRGRGNTEAFF. The CDR3 DNA follows: TGTGCCAGCAGTCGAGGAAGGGGGAACACTGAAGCTTTCTTT.

This clone was detected a few times. V gene TRBV2 combines with J gene TRBJ2-1, with 14 bases that match TRBD2. The CDR3 loop spans 18 amino acids. The junction had 9 bases not matched to a gene; V was cut back by 6 bases and J by 2 bases. The germline CDR1 and CDR2 sequences are SNHLY and FYNNEI. The CDR3 nucleotides read TGTGCCAGCAGGGTGACTAGCGGGAGGGCCGGGACCTACAATGAGCAGTTCTTC. Its protein product is CASRVTSGRAGTYNEQFF.

The V gene is TRBV4-1, the J gene TRBJ2-3, with 7 bases matching TRBD2. CDR1 is MGHRA, CDR2 YSYEKL, per germline. The CDR3 has 16 residues. The V segment lost 3 bases and the J segment 2 bases; nucleotides outside the gene matches: 8. CDR3 sequence (DNA): TGCGCCAGCAGCCATACCCCTAGCGGTCACACAGATACGCAGTATTTT. It codes for CASSHTPSGHTDTQYF.

CDR3 loop: CASSPGFEQYF. The CDR3 DNA reads as TGTGCCAGCAGTCCGGGGTTTGAGCAGTACTTC. The chain carries TRBV7-9 and TRBJ2-7, with a possible D match to TRBD2 (5 bases). The CDR3 extends over 11 amino acids. The germline V and J ends were trimmed by 6 bases and 7 bases, with 10 bases remaining between them. Per germline, CDR1 SEHNR and CDR2 FQNEAQ (reference sequence).

The count of this clone is one. The CDR3 sequence is CAIPGTSGRGYYNEQFF. The CDR3 bases are TGTGCCATCCCCGGGACTAGCGGGAGGGGTTACTACAATGAGCAGTTCTTC. V gene TRBV2 combines with J gene TRBJ2-1; the match to TRBD2 covers 16 bases. The length of the CDR3 is 17 residues. Germline CDR1 SNHLY, CDR2 FYNNEI. The V and J ends lost 10 bases and 3 bases, in that order; junction bases with no gene match: 9.

The rearrangement links TRBV7-8 to TRBJ2-1; 7 bases are shared with TRBD1. From germline, CDR1 is SGHVS and CDR2 FQNEAQ. This CDR3 comprises 14 residues. The junction had 4 bases not matched to a gene; V was cut back by 7 bases and J by 1 base. CDR3 protein: CASNDRESYNEQFF. The CDR3, as DNA: TGTGCCAGCAACGACAGGGAGTCCTACAATGAGCAGTTCTTC.

This chain joins TRBV7-6 and TRBJ2-5, with D perhaps TRBD2 (9 bases). CDR1 is SGHVS and CDR2 is FNYEAQ in the germline V gene. V lost 8 bases, J lost 5 bases, and 24 bases lay in between. The CDR3 runs 16 residues. CDR3 DNA: TGTGCCAGCGCAGGGGGCTGGAGCGGGAGGCAGGAGACCCAGTACTTC. The encoded protein is CASAGGWSGRQETQYF. The variable domain in full, completed from reference TRBV7-6 and TRBJ2-5, reads GAGVSQSPRYKVTKRGQDVALRCDPISGHVSLYWYRQALGQGPEFLTYFNYEAQQDKSGLPNDRFSAERPEGSISTLTIQRTEQRDSAMYRCASAGGWSGRQETQYFGPGTRLLVL.

The chain couples TRBV5-1 to TRBJ2-1; D ambiguous. V lost 0 bases and J 4 bases, leaving 8 bases between the germline ends. The CDR3 has 14 amino acids. CDR1 is SGHRS and CDR2 is YFSETQ in the germline V gene. This CDR3 reads CASSLVVGYNEQFF. The CDR3 bases are TGCGCCAGCAGCTTGGTTGTCGGATACAATGAGCAGTTCTTC.

The chain uses TRBV7-2 and TRBJ2-3, with 10 bases aligning to TRBD2. Germline assignment: CDR1 SGHTA and CDR2 FQGNSA. The V segment lost 1 base and the J segment 10 bases; nucleotides outside the gene matches: 14. CDR3 length equals 17 residues. The CDR3: CASSLDLWGAGGAPQYF. CDR3 sequence (DNA): TGTGCCAGCAGCTTAGACCTATGGGGAGCGGGAGGGGCGCCGCAGTATTTT.

The V gene is TRBV4-1, the J gene TRBJ1-5; D gene uncertain. V was pared by 6 bases and J by 4 bases, with 10 bases between. The CDR3 is 13 residues long. Germline V lookup: CDR1 MGHRA, CDR2 YSYEKL. The CDR3: CASRASGNQPQHF. CDR3 coding DNA: TGCGCCAGCAGGGCATCGGGGAATCAGCCCCAGCATTTT.

In this sample, this clone turned up a few times. The same CDR3 is also encoded by other DNA sequences in this sample. The rearrangement uses TRBV7-9 and TRBJ2-3; D not certain. Germline V CDR1 and CDR2: SEHNR, FQNEAQ (reference sequence). V was pared by 4 bases and J by 2 bases, with 1 base between. The CDR3 is 11 amino acids. The CDR3 reads CASSYTDTQYF. CDR3 in DNA: TGTGCCAGCAGCTACACAGATACGCAGTATTTT.

This chain uses TRBV29-1 with TRBJ1-1, with D possibly being TRBD1 (5 bases). V lost 1 base and J 1 base, leaving 13 bases between the germline ends. Germline CDR1 reads SQVTM; CDR2 reads ANQGSEA. This CDR3 comprises 15 residues. The CDR3 protein is CSVEGTSEGNTEAFF. The DNA for the CDR3 is TGCAGCGTTGAAGGGACATCAGAAGGGAACACTGAAGCTTTCTTT.

This clone was picked up one time. The J gene is TRBJ2-1, the V gene TRBV6-6, with 10 nucleotides matching TRBD2. V lost 7 bases to trimming and J lost 5 bases; unmatched junction nucleotides: 11. CDR3 length: 16 residues. Germline V CDR1 and CDR2: MNHNY, SVGAGI (reference sequence). Here the CDR3 reads CASTFWGTSDNNEQFF. For the CDR3, the DNA is TGTGCCAGCACTTTCTGGGGGACTAGCGATAACAATGAGCAGTTCTTC.

This rearrangement joins TRBV9 to TRBJ2-7; D is uncertain. The CDR3 length is 13 residues. Germline V gene sequence: CDR1 SGDLS, CDR2 YYNGEE. V was pared by 4 bases and J by 1 base, with 9 bases between. The CDR3 nucleotides are TGTGCCAGCAGCTGGTGGATGTCCTACGAGCAGTACTTC. Amino acid sequence: CASSWWMSYEQYF.

The V call is TRBV27, the J call TRBJ1-2; D is uncertain. The CDR3 is made up of 12 amino acids. Germline V gene lookup returns CDR1 MNHEY and CDR2 SMNVEV (reference sequence). Trimming removed 10 bases from V and 5 bases from J, with 14 bases in between. CDR3 nucleotide sequence: TGTGCCACTCTCCGCCCAGGTTATGGCTACACCTTC. This sequence encodes CATLRPGYGYTF.

This chain links TRBV7-6 with TRBJ1-5; D unresolved. V shed 1 base and J shed 1 base, with 8 bases lying between them. Germline V gene data show CDR1 as SGHVS and CDR2 as FNYEAQ. The CDR3 runs 15 residues. CDR3 bases: TGTGCCAGCAGCTTAGAGGCTAACAGCAATCAGCCCCAGCATTTT. Encoded protein: CASSLEANSNQPQHF.

This chain connects TRBV29-1 to TRBJ2-4, with TRBD2 as a possible D gene (5 bases). The germline V gene encodes CDR1 SQVTM and CDR2 ANQGSEA. V lost 4 bases and J 0 bases, leaving 10 bases between the germline ends. The CDR3 contains 14 residues. The DNA for the CDR3 is TGCAGCGTTGTGGAGAGGGTAGCCAAAAACATTCAGTACTTC. It specifies CSVVERVAKNIQYF.

The chain carries TRBV6-1 and TRBJ2-5; 9 nucleotides match TRBD1. V trimming: 6 bases; J trimming: 3 bases; junction bases outside the gene matches: 8. Germline assignment: CDR1 MNHNS and CDR2 SASEGT. The CDR3 is 15 residues long. Here the CDR3 reads CASSKNRGLEETQYF. The DNA of the CDR3 is TGTGCCAGCAGCAAAAACAGGGGGCTGGAAGAGACCCAGTACTTC.

V gene TRBV7-8 combines with J gene TRBJ2-6; 9 bases align to TRBD1. With V trimmed by 2 bases and J by 0 bases, 8 bases remained unmatched. The germline V gene encodes CDR1 SGHVS and CDR2 FQNEAQ. The CDR3 runs to 19 residues. The CDR3 loop is CASSLPRQGGSSGANVLTF. CDR3 DNA sequence: TGTGCCAGCAGCTTACCGCGACAGGGGGGTAGCTCTGGGGCCAACGTCCTGACTTTC.

A note on this clone: This sample includes further DNA sequences coding for the same CDR3. The chain recombines TRBV29-1 with TRBJ2-5; tentative D call: TRBD2 (5 bases). Deletions cut 6 bases from V and 2 bases from J, with 31 bases between. Germline CDR1 reads SQVTM; CDR2 reads ANQGSEA. CDR3 size: 19 residues. The CDR3 sequence is CSVTDYRSRVAFGQETQYF. The CDR3, as DNA: TGCAGCGTGACTGACTACCGATCAAGAGTGGCATTCGGTCAAGAGACCCAGTACTTC.

Of note for this clone: The junction and the germline gene differ at one end; a read error may be behind it. The rearrangement uses TRBV2 and TRBJ2-1; no firm D call. This CDR3 is built from 14 residues. Germline lookup yields CDR1 SNHLY and CDR2 FYNNEI. The CDR3 nucleotides are TGTGCCGGCAGTGATGGGTCCTCCTACAATGAGCAGTTCTTC. Protein product: CAGSDGSSYNEQFF.

This clone was counted a few times. The chain couples TRBV10-3 to TRBJ2-7; 7 nucleotides line up with TRBD2. There are 12 residues in the CDR3. The V segment lost 0 bases and the J segment 7 bases; nucleotides outside the gene matches: 0. CDR1 and CDR2 (germline): ENHRY, SYGVKD. The CDR3 spells CAISESGGEQYF. CDR3 nucleotide sequence: TGTGCCATCAGTGAGTCGGGGGGGGAGCAGTACTTC.

The rearrangement uses TRBV2 and TRBJ2-1; D uncertain. This CDR3 contains 12 residues. V lost 5 bases to trimming and J lost 9 bases, with 11 bases between them. Germline lookup yields CDR1 SNHLY and CDR2 FYNNEI. The CDR3 coding sequence is TGTGCCAGCAGTCCTGGATACGTTGAGCAGTTCTTC. Its protein product is CASSPGYVEQFF.

On this clone: Germline is not matched at one junction end, which may reflect a read error. V gene TRBV29-1 combines with J gene TRBJ1-1; 8 positions match TRBD1. The CDR3 contains 14 residues. The germline V gene has CDR1 SQVTM and CDR2 ANQGSEA. CDR3 bases: TGCAGCGCTGAAATGACAGGGGCCTACACTGAAGCTTTCTTT. It encodes CSAEMTGAYTEAFF.

The rearrangement joins TRBV6-1 to TRBJ2-7; 7 positions match TRBD1. The CDR3 length is 15 residues. Germline loops: CDR1 MNHNS, CDR2 SASEGT. V was clipped by 1 base and J by 4 bases; unmatched bases: 7. CDR3 DNA: TGTGCCAGCAGTGAAGTTCTGGGACAGAGGTACGAGCAGTACTTC. It is translated as CASSEVLGQRYEQYF.

Notes on this clone: Other DNA sequences from this sample encode an identical CDR3 as well. V usage is TRBV2 and J usage is TRBJ2-7; TRBD2 is a possible D gene (6 bases). V was clipped by 4 bases and J by 7 bases, with 8 bases between them. The CDR3 contains 11 residues. Per the germline V gene, CDR1 is SNHLY and CDR2 is FYNNEI. CDR3 DNA sequence: TGTGCCAGCAGTGTGGACTATGAGCAGTACTTC. This translates into CASSVDYEQYF.